This is a list of T cell receptor beta chains from one sample in a study of blood T cells in healthy people across ages. One entry per CDR3 protein, called by TCRdb with MiXCR from the 5' RACE reads. The table has fewer than 700,000 distinct CDR3 sequences, 40% to 50% seen once; the top ten hold around 30%. Sequencing was done on a sample of blood. All receptors come from an elderly man in good health. The CDR3 runs from the conserved cysteine through the conserved F or W.

cdr3_aa j_call v_call cdr3_length
CASSLDRLTSTDTQYF TRBJ2-3 TRBV7-9 16
CASSSAGQVNTGELFF TRBJ2-2 TRBV7-2 16
CASSQDGNRGAKNIQYF TRBJ2-4 TRBV4-3 17
CASRPRQGWYEQYF TRBJ2-7 TRBV2 14
CASSAPETSPSGRYF TRBJ2-5 TRBV5-1 15
CAIQAREGETQYF TRBJ2-5 TRBV28 13
CASSYSGQGTYEQYF TRBJ2-7 TRBV6-6 15
CSAYRGNTGELFF TRBJ2-2 TRBV20-1 13
CASSLPPDYSRGHEQFF TRBJ2-1 TRBV7-9 17
CASSLAGVGIDTQYF TRBJ2-3 TRBV14 15
CASSEVGYEAFF TRBJ1-1 TRBV6-1 12
CSAFYRGTYNEQFF TRBJ2-1 TRBV20-1 14
CASSEAGRGGEQYF TRBJ2-7 TRBV10-2 14
CASSSGRGSETQYF TRBJ2-5 TRBV7-2 14
CASSQPGTPNYGYTF TRBJ1-2 TRBV6-5 15
CSAPRGGPYEQYF TRBJ2-7 TRBV20-1 13
CASLPDRGDTEAFF TRBJ1-1 TRBV25-1 14
CASTPTGNANSPLHF TRBJ1-6 TRBV6-2/TRBV6-3 15
CASSFASGGQATQYF TRBJ2-5 TRBV6-5 15